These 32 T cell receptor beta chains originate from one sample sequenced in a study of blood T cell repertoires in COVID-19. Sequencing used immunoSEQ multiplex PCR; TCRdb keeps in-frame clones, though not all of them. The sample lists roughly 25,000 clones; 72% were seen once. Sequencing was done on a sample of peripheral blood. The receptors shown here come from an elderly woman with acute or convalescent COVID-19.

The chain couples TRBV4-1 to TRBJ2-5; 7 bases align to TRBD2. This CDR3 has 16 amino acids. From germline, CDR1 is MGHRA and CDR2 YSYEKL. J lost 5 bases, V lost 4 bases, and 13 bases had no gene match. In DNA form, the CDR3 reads TGCGCCAGCAGCCGAAACTCTTTGGGGCGGGGGGAGACCCAGTACTTC. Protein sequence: CASSRNSLGRGETQYF.

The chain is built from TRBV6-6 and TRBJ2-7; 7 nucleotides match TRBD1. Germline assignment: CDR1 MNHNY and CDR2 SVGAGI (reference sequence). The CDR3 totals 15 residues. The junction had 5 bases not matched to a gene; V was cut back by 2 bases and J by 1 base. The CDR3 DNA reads TGTGCCAGCAGTTACCCGGAGACAGGGTCCTACGAGCAGTACTTC. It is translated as CASSYPETGSYEQYF.

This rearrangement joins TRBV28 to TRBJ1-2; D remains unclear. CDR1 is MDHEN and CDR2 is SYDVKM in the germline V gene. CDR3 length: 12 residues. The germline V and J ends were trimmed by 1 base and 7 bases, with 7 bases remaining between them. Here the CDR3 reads CASSLLAVGYTF. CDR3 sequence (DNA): TGTGCCAGCAGTTTATTGGCAGTTGGCTACACCTTC.

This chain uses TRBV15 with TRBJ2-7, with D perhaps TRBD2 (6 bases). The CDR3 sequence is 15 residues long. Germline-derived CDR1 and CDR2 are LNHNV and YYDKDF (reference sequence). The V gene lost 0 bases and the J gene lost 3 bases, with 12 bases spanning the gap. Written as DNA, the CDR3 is TGTGCCACCAGCAGAGATCTAGCGCGTTACTACGAGCAGTACTTC. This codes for CATSRDLARYYEQYF. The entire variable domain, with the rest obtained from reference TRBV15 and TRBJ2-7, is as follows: DAMVIQNPRYQVTQFGKPVTLSCSQTLNHNVMYWYQQKSSQAPKLLFHYYDKDFNNEADTPDNFQSRRPNTSFCFLDIRSPGLGDTAMYLCATSRDLARYYEQYFGPGTRLTVT.

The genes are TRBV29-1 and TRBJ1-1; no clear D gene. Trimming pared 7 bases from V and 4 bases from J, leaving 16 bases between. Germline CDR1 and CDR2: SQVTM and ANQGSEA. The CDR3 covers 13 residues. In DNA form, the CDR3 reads TGCAGCGGTCAAGGCTCGGGAGGCACTGAAGCTTTCTTT. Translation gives CSGQGSGGTEAFF.

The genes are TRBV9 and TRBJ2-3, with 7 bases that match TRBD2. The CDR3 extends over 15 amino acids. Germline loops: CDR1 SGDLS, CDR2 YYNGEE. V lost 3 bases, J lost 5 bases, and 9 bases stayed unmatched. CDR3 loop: CASSALGGLEDTQYF. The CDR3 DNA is TGTGCCAGCAGCGCCCTGGGGGGGTTGGAAGATACGCAGTATTTT.

The CDR3, as DNA: TGTGCCAGCAGCACCCCAGGGGGAAGGACTGAAGCTTTCTTT. It encodes CASSTPGGRTEAFF. V and J are TRBV28 and TRBJ1-1; 7 nucleotides align to TRBD1. After removal of 6 bases from V and 5 bases from J, the junction contained 9 bases not matched to a gene. The CDR3 has 14 amino acids. The germline V gene encodes CDR1 MDHEN and CDR2 SYDVKM.

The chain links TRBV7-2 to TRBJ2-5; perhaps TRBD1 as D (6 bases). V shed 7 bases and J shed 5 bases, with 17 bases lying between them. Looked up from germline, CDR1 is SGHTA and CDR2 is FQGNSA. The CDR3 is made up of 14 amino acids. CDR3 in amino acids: CASKTETQGETQYF. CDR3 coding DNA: TGTGCCAGCAAAACCGAGACCCAGGGGGAGACCCAGTACTTC.

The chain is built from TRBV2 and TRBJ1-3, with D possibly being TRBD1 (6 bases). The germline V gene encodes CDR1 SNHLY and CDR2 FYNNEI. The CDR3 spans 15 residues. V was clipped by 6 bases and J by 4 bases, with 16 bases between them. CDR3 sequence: CASSFVAGAGNTIYF. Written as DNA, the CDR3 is TGTGCCAGCAGCTTCGTTGCAGGGGCCGGAAACACCATATATTTT.

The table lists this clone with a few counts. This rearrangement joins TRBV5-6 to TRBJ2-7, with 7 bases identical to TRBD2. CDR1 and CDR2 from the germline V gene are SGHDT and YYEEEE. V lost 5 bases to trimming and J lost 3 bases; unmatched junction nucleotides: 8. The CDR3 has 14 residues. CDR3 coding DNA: TGTGCCAGCAGTTCTTGGGGCGGGAGCTACGAGCAGTACTTC. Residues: CASSSWGGSYEQYF.

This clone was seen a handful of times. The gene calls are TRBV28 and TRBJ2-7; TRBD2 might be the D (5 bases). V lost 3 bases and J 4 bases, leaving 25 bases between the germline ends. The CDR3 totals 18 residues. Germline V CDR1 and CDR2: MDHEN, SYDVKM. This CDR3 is CASSLSPWIGSSLYEQYF. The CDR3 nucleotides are TGTGCCAGCAGTTTGAGTCCTTGGATAGGGAGTTCCCTATACGAGCAGTACTTC.

The CDR3 region is CASSQDQAARGLAQHF. The CDR3 DNA reads TGCGCCAGCAGCCAAGATCAGGCGGCTAGGGGACTTGCCCAGCATTTT. The gene calls are TRBV4-1 and TRBJ1-5; tentative D call: TRBD1 (5 bases). The V end was cut by 0 bases, the J end by 11 bases, with 20 bases between. The CDR3 has 16 amino acids. Looked up from germline, CDR1 is MGHRA and CDR2 is YSYEKL.

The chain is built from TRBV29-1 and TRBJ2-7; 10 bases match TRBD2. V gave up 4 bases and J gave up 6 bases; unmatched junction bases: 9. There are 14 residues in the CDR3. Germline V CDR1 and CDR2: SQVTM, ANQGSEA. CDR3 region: CSVALAGAFSEQYF. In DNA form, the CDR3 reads TGCAGCGTTGCTCTAGCGGGAGCCTTTTCCGAGCAGTACTTC.

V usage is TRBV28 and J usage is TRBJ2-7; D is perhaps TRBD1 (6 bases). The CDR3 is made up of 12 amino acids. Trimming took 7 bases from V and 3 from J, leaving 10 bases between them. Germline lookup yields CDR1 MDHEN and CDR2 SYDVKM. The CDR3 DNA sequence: TGTGCCAGCAACAGGGACCTCTACGAGCAGTACTTC. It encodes CASNRDLYEQYF.

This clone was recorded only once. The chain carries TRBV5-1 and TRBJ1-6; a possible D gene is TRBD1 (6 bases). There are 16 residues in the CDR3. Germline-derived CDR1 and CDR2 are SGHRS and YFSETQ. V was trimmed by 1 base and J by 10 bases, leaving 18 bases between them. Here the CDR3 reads CASSLIGQGRVSPLHF. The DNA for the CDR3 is TGCGCCAGCAGCTTGATAGGGCAGGGGAGGGTGTCACCCCTCCACTTT. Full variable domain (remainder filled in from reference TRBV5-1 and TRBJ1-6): KAGVTQTPRYLIKTRGQQVTLSCSPISGHRSVSWYQQTPGQGLQFLFEYFSETQRNKGNFPGRFSGRQFSNSRSEMNVSTLELGDSALYLCASSLIGQGRVSPLHFGNGTRLTVT.

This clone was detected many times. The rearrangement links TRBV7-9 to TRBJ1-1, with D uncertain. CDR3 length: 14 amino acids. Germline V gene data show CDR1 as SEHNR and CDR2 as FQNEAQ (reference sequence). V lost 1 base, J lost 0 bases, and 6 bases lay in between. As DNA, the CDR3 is TGTGCCAGCAGCTTAGAGGCGGTGAACACTGAAGCTTTCTTT. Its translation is CASSLEAVNTEAFF.

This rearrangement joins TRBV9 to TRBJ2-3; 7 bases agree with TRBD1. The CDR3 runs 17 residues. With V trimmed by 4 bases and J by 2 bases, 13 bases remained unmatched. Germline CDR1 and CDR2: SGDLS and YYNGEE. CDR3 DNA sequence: TGTGCCAGCAGCCCCCCCCGGACAGGAGCTATCACAGATACGCAGTATTTT. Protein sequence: CASSPPRTGAITDTQYF.

The CDR3 DNA follows: TGTGCCAGCAGCTTAGATCAACTGCAAGAAGCTTTCTTT. Its translation is CASSLDQLQEAFF. The V and J genes are TRBV11-2 and TRBJ1-1; D ambiguous. This CDR3 region has 13 residues. The ends were cut back, 0 bases at V and 8 bases at J, with 10 bases in the middle. CDR1 and CDR2 (germline): SGHAT, FQNNGV.

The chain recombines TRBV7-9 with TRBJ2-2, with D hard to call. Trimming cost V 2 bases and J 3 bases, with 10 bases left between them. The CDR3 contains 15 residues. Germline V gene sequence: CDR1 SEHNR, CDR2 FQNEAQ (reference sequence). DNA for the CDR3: TGTGCCAGCAGCTTACCTTCAAGCTACACCGGGGAGCTGTTTTTT. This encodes CASSLPSSYTGELFF.

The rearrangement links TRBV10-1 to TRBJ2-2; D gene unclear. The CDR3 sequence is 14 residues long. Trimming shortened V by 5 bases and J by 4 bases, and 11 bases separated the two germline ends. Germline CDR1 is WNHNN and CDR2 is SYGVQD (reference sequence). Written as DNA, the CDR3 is TGCGCCAGCAGTAAGAATGCGGCCACCGGGGAGCTGTTTTTT. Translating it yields CASSKNAATGELFF.

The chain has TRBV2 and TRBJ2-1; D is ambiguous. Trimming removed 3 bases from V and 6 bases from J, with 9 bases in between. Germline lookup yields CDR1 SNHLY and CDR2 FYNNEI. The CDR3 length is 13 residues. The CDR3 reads CASSDDTSNEQFF. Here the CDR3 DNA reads TGTGCCAGCAGTGATGACACCTCCAATGAGCAGTTCTTC.

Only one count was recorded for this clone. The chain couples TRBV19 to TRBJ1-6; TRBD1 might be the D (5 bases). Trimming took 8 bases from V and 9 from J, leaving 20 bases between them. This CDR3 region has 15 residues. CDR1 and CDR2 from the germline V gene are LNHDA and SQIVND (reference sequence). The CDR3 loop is CASSPGLGGTSPLHF. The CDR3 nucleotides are TGTGCCAGTTCCCCGGGACTCGGAGGAACTTCACCCCTCCACTTT.

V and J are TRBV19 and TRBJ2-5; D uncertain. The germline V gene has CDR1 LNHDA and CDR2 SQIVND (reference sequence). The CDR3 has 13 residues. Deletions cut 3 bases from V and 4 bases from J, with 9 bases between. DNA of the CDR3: TGTGCCAGTAGTATTCAGGCCTCAGAGACCCAGTACTTC. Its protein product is CASSIQASETQYF.

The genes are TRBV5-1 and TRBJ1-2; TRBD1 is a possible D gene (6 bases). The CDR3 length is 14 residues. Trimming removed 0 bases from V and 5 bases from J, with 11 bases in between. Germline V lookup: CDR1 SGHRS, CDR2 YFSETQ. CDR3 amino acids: CASSLGGPRYGYTF. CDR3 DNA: TGCGCCAGCAGCTTGGGGGGGCCTCGGTATGGCTACACCTTC.

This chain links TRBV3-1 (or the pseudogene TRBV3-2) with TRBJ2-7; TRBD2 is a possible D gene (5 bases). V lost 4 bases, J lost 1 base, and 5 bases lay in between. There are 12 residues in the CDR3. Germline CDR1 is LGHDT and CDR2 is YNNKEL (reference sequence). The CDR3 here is CASSRTSYEQYF. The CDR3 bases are TGTGCCAGCAGCCGGACTTCCTACGAGCAGTACTTC.

CDR3 bases: TGTGCCAGCAGCCAAGTCCCCTACCAGGGGGTCAGAGAGACCCAGTACTTC. Encoded protein: CASSQVPYQGVRETQYF. The chain recombines TRBV3-1 (or the pseudogene TRBV3-2) with TRBJ2-5; TRBD1 matches 7 bases. Germline CDR1 and CDR2: LGHDT and YNNKEL (reference sequence). This CDR3 comprises 17 residues. Trimming removed 1 base from V and 4 bases from J; junction bases left unmatched: 12.

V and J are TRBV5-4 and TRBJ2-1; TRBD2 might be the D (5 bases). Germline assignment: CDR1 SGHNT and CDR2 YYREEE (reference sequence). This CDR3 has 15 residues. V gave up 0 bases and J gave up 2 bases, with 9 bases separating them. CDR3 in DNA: TGTGCCAGCAGCTTGGGACGGGATACCTACAATGAGCAGTTCTTC. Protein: CASSLGRDTYNEQFF.

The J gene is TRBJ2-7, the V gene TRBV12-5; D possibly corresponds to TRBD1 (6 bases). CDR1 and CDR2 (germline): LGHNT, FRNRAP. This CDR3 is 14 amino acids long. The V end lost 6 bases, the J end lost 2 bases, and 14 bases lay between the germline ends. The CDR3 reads CASGWGTGTYEQYF. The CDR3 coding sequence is TGTGCTAGTGGCTGGGGAACAGGGACCTACGAGCAGTACTTC.

The CDR3 DNA sequence: TGTGCCAGCAGCGTAGGACAGGGGGCTACTTCCTACGAGCAGTACTTC. As protein: CASSVGQGATSYEQYF. V is TRBV9 and J is TRBJ2-7, with TRBD1 identical over 10 bases. Germline V gene lookup returns CDR1 SGDLS and CDR2 YYNGEE. V dropped 0 bases and J dropped 1; count of bases not matched to a gene: 4. CDR3 length equals 16 residues.

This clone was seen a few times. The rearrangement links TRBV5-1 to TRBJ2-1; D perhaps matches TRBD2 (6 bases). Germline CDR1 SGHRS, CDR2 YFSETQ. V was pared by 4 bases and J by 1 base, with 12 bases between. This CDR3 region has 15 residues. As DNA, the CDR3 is TGCGCCAGCAGCCTCTTTGGGGGGTCCTACAATGAGCAGTTCTTC. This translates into CASSLFGGSYNEQFF.

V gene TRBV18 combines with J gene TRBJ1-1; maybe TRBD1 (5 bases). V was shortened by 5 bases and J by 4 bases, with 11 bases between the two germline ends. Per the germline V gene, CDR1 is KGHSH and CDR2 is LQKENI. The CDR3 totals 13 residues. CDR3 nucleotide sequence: TGTGCCAGCTCAACGGCAGGGTCCACTGAAGCTTTCTTT. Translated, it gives CASSTAGSTEAFF.

The CDR3 DNA reads as TGTGCCAGCAGCGTAGGGGCCAGGGACACTGAAGCTTTCTTT. Translating it yields CASSVGARDTEAFF. The chain links TRBV9 to TRBJ1-1; D possibly corresponds to TRBD1 (5 bases). The germline V gene has CDR1 SGDLS and CDR2 YYNGEE. V was cut by 0 bases and J by 3 bases, with 9 bases left in between. This CDR3 has 14 amino acids.